A single sample gave rise to the 29 T cell receptor beta chains below, sequenced in a study of T-cell reconstitution after alpha-beta-depleted transplantation in children. The authors prepared the TCRbeta library with unique molecular identifiers. TCRdb reprocessed the PCR reads with MiXCR, giving one entry per CDR3 protein. The sample holds about 78,000 distinct CDR3 sequences, 12% to 15% seen once. The sample here was PBMCs, mostly from graft donor cells, taken 180 days after TCRalphabeta/CD19-depleted stem cell transplant. These receptors were obtained from a male patient aged 2-15 years who had a stem cell transplant for acute lymphoblastic leukemia, so the T cells may come from the graft donor.

The chain couples TRBV15 to TRBJ2-7, with D possibly being TRBD1 or TRBD2 (5 bases each). The germline gives CDR1 LNHNV, CDR2 YYDKDF (reference sequence). Deletions cut 5 bases from V and 3 bases from J, with 23 bases between. CDR3 length: 17 amino acids. CDR3 sequence reads: CATSLRGEGRVLYEQYF. For the CDR3, the DNA is TGTGCCACCAGCTTACGAGGCGAGGGACGCGTGCTCTACGAGCAGTACTTC.

The sample holds a few counts of this clonotype. The chain is built from TRBV14 and TRBJ2-1; no reliable D call. CDR1 is SGHDN, CDR2 FVKESK, per germline. V was clipped by 1 base and J by 8 bases, with 12 bases between them. The CDR3 contains 14 residues. The CDR3 reads CASSQVRFRDEQFF. The CDR3 coding sequence is TGTGCCAGCAGCCAAGTGAGGTTTCGAGATGAGCAGTTCTTC.

The V call is TRBV20-1, the J call TRBJ2-7, with 7 bases identical to TRBD1. The CDR3 spans 13 residues. Germline lookup yields CDR1 DFQATT and CDR2 SNEGSKA (reference sequence). The trim removed 6 bases at V and 1 base at J, leaving 6 bases unmatched. CDR3 DNA: TGCAGTGCCTCCGGGACAGAATCCTACGAGCAGTACTTC. Translation gives CSASGTESYEQYF.

The genes are TRBV21-1 and TRBJ1-1. TRBV21-1 is recorded as a pseudogene. The CDR3 loop spans 17 amino acids. The chain's CDR3 is CASSASGEGNRNTEAFF. CDR3 nucleotide sequence: TGTGCCAGCAGCGCAAGCGGGGAAGGAAATCGGAACACTGAAGCTTTCTTT.

This clonotype has only a few counts. The rearrangement joins TRBV5-1 to TRBJ1-5, with D tentatively TRBD1 (6 bases). The CDR3 spans 13 residues. Germline V gene data show CDR1 as SGHRS and CDR2 as YFSETQ. Trimming cost V 0 bases and J 7 bases, with 8 bases left between them. The CDR3 loop reads CASSLEGTQPQHF. The CDR3 DNA sequence: TGCGCCAGCAGCTTGGAGGGGACACAGCCCCAGCATTTT.

This clonotype was detected only a few times. The rearrangement links TRBV7-2 to TRBJ1-2; no reliable D call. Trimming cost V 4 bases and J 2 bases, with 17 bases left between them. Germline lookup yields CDR1 SGHTA and CDR2 FQGNSA. CDR3 length equals 16 residues. The CDR3 protein is CASSSLWRRRNYGYTF. The CDR3 coding sequence is TGTGCCAGCAGCTCATTATGGCGGAGACGGAACTATGGCTACACCTTC. Combining the CDR3 with reference TRBV7-2 and TRBJ1-2 gives the whole variable domain GAGVSQSPSNKVTEKGKDVELRCDPISGHTALYWYRQSLGQGLEFLIYFQGNSAPDKSGLPSDRFSAERTGGSVSTLTIQRTQQEDSAVYLCASSSLWRRRNYGYTFGSGTRLTVV.

This sequence joins TRBV7-3 and TRBJ1-1; D is uncertain. CDR3 size: 13 residues. V lost 5 bases to trimming and J lost 7 bases, with 14 bases between them. The V gene's germline CDR1 is SGHTA and CDR2 FQGTGA. In DNA form, the CDR3 reads TGTGCCAGCAGCCTAGGCCGCGGGTTTGAAGCTTTCTTT. Its translation: CASSLGRGFEAFF.

This clonotype was observed at least ten times. The chain is built from TRBV6-1 and TRBJ1-5; D is perhaps TRBD1 (5 bases). V gave up 7 bases and J gave up 6 bases, with 19 bases separating them. Germline CDR1 and CDR2: MNHNS and SASEGT. This CDR3 contains 15 residues. CDR3 amino acids: CASTPRREVGQPQHF. The CDR3 bases are TGTGCCAGCACCCCCCGCAGGGAGGTGGGTCAGCCCCAGCATTTT.

This clonotype was picked up one time. The chain is built from TRBV18 and TRBJ2-3; weak D call: TRBD2 (6 bases). V gave up 0 bases and J gave up 11 bases, with 18 bases separating them. The CDR3 is made up of 15 amino acids. CDR1 and CDR2 (germline): KGHSH, LQKENI. The CDR3 loop reads CASSPPGRGLGMQYF. The DNA of the CDR3 is TGTGCCAGCTCACCACCTGGCCGGGGACTTGGGATGCAGTATTTT.

This clonotype was detected a few times. The genes are TRBV27 and TRBJ2-3, with no clear D. This CDR3 has 11 residues. Germline V CDR1 and CDR2: MNHEY, SMNVEV (reference sequence). The V end lost 8 bases, the J end lost 4 bases, and 7 bases lay between the germline ends. CDR3 residues: CASGWADTQYF. CDR3 DNA: TGTGCCAGCGGTTGGGCAGATACGCAGTATTTT.

CDR3 sequence: CATSRDAGFGYTF. CDR3 DNA sequence: TGTGCCACCAGCAGAGATGCTGGCTTTGGCTACACCTTC. The gene calls are TRBV15 and TRBJ1-2; no firm D call. Per the germline V gene, CDR1 is LNHNV and CDR2 is YYDKDF (reference sequence). V was trimmed by 0 bases and J by 7 bases, leaving 9 bases between them. The CDR3 is 13 residues long.

This clonotype was counted many times. The rearrangement links TRBV10-3 to TRBJ2-7; TRBD1 aligns across 11 bases. After removal of 2 bases from V and 5 bases from J, the junction contained 5 bases not matched to a gene. The CDR3 covers 15 residues. Germline lookup yields CDR1 ENHRY and CDR2 SYGVKD. Here the CDR3 DNA reads TGTGCCATCAGTGAGAGGGGACAGGGGGACGACGAGCAGTACTTC. It yields the protein CAISERGQGDDEQYF.

The chain uses TRBV6-2 or TRBV6-3 and TRBJ1-6, with D possibly matching TRBD1 (6 bases). This CDR3 has 16 residues. Germline V CDR1 and CDR2: MNHEY, SVGEGT. V was pared by 6 bases and J by 3 bases, with 15 bases between. This CDR3 reads CASSNTGTHYNSPLHF. CDR3 nucleotide sequence: TGTGCCAGCAGCAATACCGGGACACACTATAATTCACCCCTCCACTTT.

The chain joins TRBV11-2 to TRBJ2-4, with D unclear. The CDR3 has 15 residues. V was cut by 3 bases and J by 0 bases, with 9 bases left in between. Germline loops: CDR1 SGHAT, CDR2 FQNNGV. CDR3 nucleotides: TGTGCCAGCAGCTTTTTTAAAGTAGCCAAAAACATTCAGTACTTC. This translates into CASSFFKVAKNIQYF.

This clonotype showed up just a few times. In DNA, the CDR3 is TGTGCCAGCAGTTTTAGACCGGGACAGGGGTATAGCAATCAGCCCCAGCATTTT. This codes for CASSFRPGQGYSNQPQHF. This chain connects TRBV11-2 to TRBJ1-5; TRBD1 agrees at 10 bases. Trimming took 6 bases from V and 0 from J; bases not matched to a gene: 11. The CDR3 has 18 amino acids. CDR1 is SGHAT, CDR2 FQNNGV, per germline.

This clonotype has a handful of counts. The genes are TRBV7-3 and TRBJ2-2; D tentatively reads TRBD1 or TRBD2 (5 bases each). CDR1 and CDR2 from the germline V gene are SGHTA and FQGTGA. V gave up 1 base and J gave up 4 bases, with 7 bases separating them. There are 14 residues in the CDR3. The CDR3 region has the DNA TGTGCCAGCAGCTTAAGGGGGAGCACCGGGGAGCTGTTTTTT. Translating gives CASSLRGSTGELFF.

CDR3 protein: CSASKADSYEQYF. DNA for the CDR3: TGCAGTGCTAGTAAGGCCGACTCCTACGAGCAGTACTTC. The chain is built from TRBV20-1 and TRBJ2-7; D uncertain. Germline assignment: CDR1 DFQATT and CDR2 SNEGSKA (reference sequence). This CDR3 region has 13 residues. The V end was cut by 3 bases, the J end by 0 bases, with 9 bases between.

At least ten counts were recorded for this clonotype. The rearrangement uses TRBV6-2 or TRBV6-3 and TRBJ1-6, with a tentative D call TRBD1 (5 bases). Trimming cost V 4 bases and J 4 bases, with 11 bases left between them. The germline CDR1 and CDR2 sequences are MNHEY and SVGEGT. The CDR3 runs 15 residues. The CDR3 reads CASSLSQGYNSPLHF. The DNA for the CDR3 is TGTGCCAGCAGTTTGTCCCAGGGATATAATTCACCCCTCCACTTT.

J is TRBJ1-3 and V is TRBV5-1; D perhaps matches TRBD1 (5 bases). Germline CDR1 reads SGHRS; CDR2 reads YFSETQ. Trimming took off 3 bases at V and 4 bases at J, with 11 bases between the two ends. The CDR3 totals 14 residues. The CDR3 DNA reads as TGCGCCAGCAGCTCTCTAGGGGCAGGAAACACCATATATTTT. Amino acid sequence: CASSSLGAGNTIYF.

This chain links TRBV7-6 with TRBJ2-7; D gene ambiguous. Germline-derived CDR1 and CDR2 are SGHVS and FNYEAQ. The length of the CDR3 is 14 residues. Deletions cut 4 bases from V and 5 bases from J, with 15 bases between. Here the CDR3 DNA reads TGTGCCAGCAGCTCCTTCTTGGGCGTCCACGAGCAGTACTTC. It yields the protein CASSSFLGVHEQYF.

The chain joins TRBV20-1 to TRBJ1-1; 10 positions match TRBD1. Per the germline V gene, CDR1 is DFQATT and CDR2 is SNEGSKA (reference sequence). After removal of 6 bases from V and 0 bases from J, the junction contained 16 bases not matched to a gene. This CDR3 spans 18 amino acids. The CDR3 loop is CSAVSDRGLILMNTEAFF. CDR3 bases: TGCAGTGCCGTTTCTGACAGGGGGCTTATCCTTATGAACACTGAAGCTTTCTTT.

The rearrangement uses TRBV18 and TRBJ1-3, with unresolved D. The CDR3 covers 13 residues. Germline CDR1 is KGHSH and CDR2 is LQKENI. Trimming cost V 6 bases and J 2 bases, with 8 bases left between them. CDR3 sequence reads: CASSRRTGNTIYF. The DNA for the CDR3 is TGTGCCAGCTCCCGCAGAACTGGAAACACCATATATTTT.

This clonotype appeared a few times. One end of the junction is discordant with germline, which a read error may explain. The chain has TRBV25-1 and TRBJ1-1; tentatively, D is TRBD1 (5 bases). The CDR3 is 11 residues long. Germline V CDR1 and CDR2: MGHDK, SYGVNS. CDR3 coding DNA: TGTGCCAGCACCGCGGACACCGAAGCTTTCTTT. Protein: CASTADTEAFF.

This clonotype was counted only a few times. The V call is TRBV7-2, the J call TRBJ2-7, with D perhaps matching TRBD2 (6 bases). V lost 5 bases and J lost 3, with 17 bases in between. This CDR3 spans 15 amino acids. Germline V gives CDR1 SGHTA, CDR2 FQGNSA. CDR3 region: CASSPGLIVDYEQYF. The CDR3 nucleotides read TGTGCCAGCAGCCCGGGACTGATTGTCGACTACGAGCAGTACTTC.

The sample holds a few counts of this clonotype. V usage is TRBV5-1 and J usage is TRBJ2-3; 16 positions match TRBD2. The CDR3 loop spans 17 amino acids. V lost 4 bases to trimming and J lost 3 bases; unmatched junction nucleotides: 5. From germline, CDR1 is SGHRS and CDR2 YFSETQ. CDR3 bases: TGCGCCAGCAGCATGGGACTAGCGGGGGGGCCGACAGATACGCAGTATTTT. Translation: CASSMGLAGGPTDTQYF.

Regarding this clonotype: An end of the junction differs from the germline gene, which may be a read error. The J gene is TRBJ2-5, the V gene TRBV7-7; TRBD2 aligns across 8 bases. Germline-derived CDR1 and CDR2 are SSHAT and FNYEAQ (reference sequence). The CDR3 length is 17 residues. CDR3 nucleotide sequence: TGTGCTAGCAGGGCCGGGACTAGGTCTTTGGTTGGAGAGACCCAGTACTTC. Translation gives CASRAGTRSLVGETQYF.

In its sample, this clonotype was seen many times. V gene TRBV10-3 combines with J gene TRBJ2-2, with TRBD1 matching over 11 bases. The trim removed 4 bases at V and 6 bases at J, leaving 4 bases unmatched. Germline assignment: CDR1 ENHRY and CDR2 SYGVKD. The CDR3 is 15 amino acids. DNA for the CDR3: TGTGCCATCAGTGGGACAGGGGGCATATCCGGGGAGCTGTTTTTT. Translated, it gives CAISGTGGISGELFF.

This clonotype was seen repeatedly, ten times or more. This sequence joins TRBV28 and TRBJ2-7; the D gene is possibly TRBD2 (5 bases). This CDR3 comprises 14 residues. The V end lost 3 bases, the J end lost 0 bases, and 9 bases lay between the germline ends. CDR1 is MDHEN, CDR2 SYDVKM, per germline. CDR3 sequence: CASSFGVLSYEQYF. In nucleotides, the CDR3 is TGTGCCAGCAGTTTCGGGGTTCTCTCCTACGAGCAGTACTTC.

This chain joins TRBV28 and TRBJ1-2; possible D gene TRBD1, 5 bases. Germline V gives CDR1 MDHEN, CDR2 SYDVKM. V lost 5 bases to trimming and J lost 5 bases, with 15 bases between them. The CDR3 consists of 14 residues. This CDR3 is CASSPGTVSYGYTF. The CDR3 bases are TGTGCCAGCAGTCCCGGGACTGTATCATATGGCTACACCTTC.